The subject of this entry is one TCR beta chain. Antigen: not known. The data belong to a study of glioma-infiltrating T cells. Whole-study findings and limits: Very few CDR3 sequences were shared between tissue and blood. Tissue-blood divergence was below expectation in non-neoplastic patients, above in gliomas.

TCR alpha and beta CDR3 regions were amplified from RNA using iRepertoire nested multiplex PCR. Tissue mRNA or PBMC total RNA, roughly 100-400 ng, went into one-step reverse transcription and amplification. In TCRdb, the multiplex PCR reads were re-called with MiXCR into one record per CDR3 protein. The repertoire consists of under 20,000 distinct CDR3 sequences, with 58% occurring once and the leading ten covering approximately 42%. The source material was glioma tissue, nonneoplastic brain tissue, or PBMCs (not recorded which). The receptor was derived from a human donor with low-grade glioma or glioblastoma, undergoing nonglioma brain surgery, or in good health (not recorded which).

Here the CDR3 DNA reads TGTGCCAGCAGTGACAGTTCTTCCCACAATGAGAAATTCTTC. Amino acid sequence: CASSDSSSHNEKFF. V and J are TRBV6-2 or TRBV6-3 and TRBJ2-1, with D possibly being TRBD1 (5 bases). Germline V gives CDR1 MNHEY, CDR2 SVGEGT. The CDR3 runs to 14 residues. Trimming removed 5 bases at V and 16 bases at J, with 24 bases between.